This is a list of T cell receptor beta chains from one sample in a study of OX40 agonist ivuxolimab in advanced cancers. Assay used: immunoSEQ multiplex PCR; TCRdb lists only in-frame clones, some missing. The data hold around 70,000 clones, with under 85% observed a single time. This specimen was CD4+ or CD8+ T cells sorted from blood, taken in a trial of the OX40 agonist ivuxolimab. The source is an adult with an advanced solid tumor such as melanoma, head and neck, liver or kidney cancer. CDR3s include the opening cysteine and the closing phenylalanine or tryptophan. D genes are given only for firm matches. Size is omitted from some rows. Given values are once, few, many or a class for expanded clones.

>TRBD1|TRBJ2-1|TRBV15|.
TGTGCCACCAGCAGAGTTTACCCAGGGGGCTCCTACAATGAGCAGTTCTTC
CATSRVYPGGSYNEQFF
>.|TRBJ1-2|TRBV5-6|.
TGTGCCAGCAGCTTGGACAGGGATTACGGCTACACCTTC
CASSLDRDYGYTF
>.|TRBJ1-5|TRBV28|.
TGTGCCAGCAGCCACCCTATCAGGGAGCCTGTCCCCGACTATAGCAATCAGCCCCAGCATTTT
CASSHPIREPVPDYSNQPQHF
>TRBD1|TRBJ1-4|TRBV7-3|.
TGTGCCAGCAGCTTAGAGTCAGGGACAGGGGCTGAAAAACTGTTTTTT
CASSLESGTGAEKLFF
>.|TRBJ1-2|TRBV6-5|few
TGTGCCAGCAGTTACGCGGGGGCTGGCTACACCTTC
CASSYAGAGYTF
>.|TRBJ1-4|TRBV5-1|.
TGCGCCAGCAGCCCGACACCAACTAATGAAAAACTGTTTTTT
CASSPTPTNEKLFF
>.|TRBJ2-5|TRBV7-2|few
TGTGCCAGCAGCTTGGTCCGGGAGTTAGTAGAGACCCAGTACTTC
CASSLVRELVETQYF
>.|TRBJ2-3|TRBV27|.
TGTGCCAGCAGTTCCCCTAACACAGATACGCAGTATTTT
CASSSPNTDTQYF
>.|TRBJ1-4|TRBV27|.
TGTGCCAGCAGTTTCCGGCGCCGAGGGTACGAAAAACTGTTTTTT
CASSFRRRGYEKLFF
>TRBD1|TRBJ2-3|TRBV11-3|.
TGTGCCAGCAGCCGAGGGACAGGGTCCACAGATACGCAGTATTTT
CASSRGTGSTDTQYF
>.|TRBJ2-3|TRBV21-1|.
TGTGCCAGCAGCAAAGGGGACAGGGGGACCCTTCCCCTCTCATCAGGGTATTTT
CASSKGDRGTLPLSSGYF
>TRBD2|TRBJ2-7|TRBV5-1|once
TGCGCCAGCAGCTCTGGGACTAGCGGGAGCTCGAGCTACGAGCAGTACTTC
CASSSGTSGSSSYEQYF
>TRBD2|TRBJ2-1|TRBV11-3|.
TGTGCCAGCAGCTTAGCGGGAGGGTGGAATGAGCAGTTCTTC
CASSLAGGWNEQFF
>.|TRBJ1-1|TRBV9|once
TGTGCCAGCAGCACCAGGACAGAAATAATGAACACTGAAGCTTTCTTT
CASSTRTEIMNTEAFF
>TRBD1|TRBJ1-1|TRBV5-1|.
TGCGCCAGCAGCCCCGGACAGGGGGCTTTGAACACTGAAGCTTTCTTT
CASSPGQGALNTEAFF
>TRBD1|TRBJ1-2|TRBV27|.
TGTGCCAGCAGCCGGAGCCAGGGGGTGACTAACTATGGCTACACCTTC
CASSRSQGVTNYGYTF
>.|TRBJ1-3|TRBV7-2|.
TGTGCCAGCAGCCCCATTGGGGGTTTGCGCGGAAACACCATATATTTT
CASSPIGGLRGNTIYF
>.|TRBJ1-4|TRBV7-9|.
TGTGCCAGCAGCTTAGCAGGAGATAATGAAAAACTGTTTTTT
CASSLAGDNEKLFF
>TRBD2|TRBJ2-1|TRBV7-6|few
TGTGCCAGCAGCGGGGGGGGGTCCTCCTACAATGAGCAGTTCTTC
CASSGGGSSYNEQFF
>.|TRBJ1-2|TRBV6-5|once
TGTGCCAGCAGTTACAGGGGTGTCGACTATGGCTACACCTTC
CASSYRGVDYGYTF
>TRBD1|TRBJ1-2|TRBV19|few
TGTGCCAGTAGTATAGACGGGACAGCACTTGGCTACACCTTC
CASSIDGTALGYTF
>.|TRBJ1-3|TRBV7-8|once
TGTGCCAGCAGCTTAATTCGTCAGGGGCCGAAGGATAGAAACACCATATATTTT
CASSLIRQGPKDRNTIYF
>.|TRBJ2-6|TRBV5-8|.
TGTGCCAGCAGCTTGAAGGGGGGGGCTGGGGCCAACGTCCTGACTTTC
CASSLKGGAGANVLTF
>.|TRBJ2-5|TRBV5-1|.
TGCGCCAGCAGCTTGCTGGGTGAGGGTGGAGGGGAGACCCAGTACTTC
CASSLLGEGGGETQYF
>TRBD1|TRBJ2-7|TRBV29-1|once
TGCAGCGTTGTACGGGACAGGGATACCTACGAGCAGTACTTC
CSVVRDRDTYEQYF
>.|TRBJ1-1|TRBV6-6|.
TGTGCCAGCACCGACAGCGTGGAAGCTTTCTTT
CASTDSVEAFF
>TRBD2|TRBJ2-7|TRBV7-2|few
TGTGCCAGCAGCCTAGCGGGACGCAGCTACGAGCAGTACTTC
CASSLAGRSYEQYF